This is a list of T cell receptor beta chains from one sample in a study of a mutant IDH1 vaccine in newly diagnosed glioma. The method was immunoSEQ multiplex PCR; TCRdb's version includes in-frame clones alone and lacks a portion of them. The profile shows some 40,000 clones, 81% of them singletons. For these TCRs, the target antigens are not known. The input for sequencing was PBMCs, taken from a glioma patient whose treatment included an IDH1 peptide vaccine. Receptors were obtained from a man aged 35-49 years with glioma. Both conserved end residues are part of each CDR3. The order of the fields is J gene, D gene, CDR3 length, clone size, V gene, CDR3 DNA, CDR3 protein. D genes are given only for firm matches. Size is omitted from some rows. Given values are once, few, many or a class for expanded clones.

j_gene: TRBJ2-1; d_gene: TRBD1; len: 17; abundance: -; v_gene: TRBV11-2; CDR3nt: TGTGCCAGCAGCTCAAAACCCGGGACAGGGTTTATGGATGAGCAGTTCTTC; CDR3aa: CASSSKPGTGFMDEQFF
j_gene: TRBJ2-2; d_gene: -; len: 17; abundance: -; v_gene: TRBV21-1; CDR3nt: TGTGCCAGCAAACTCGCGGGAGTGGGAAAGTGCACCGGGGAGCTGTTTTTT; CDR3aa: CASKLAGVGKCTGELFF
j_gene: TRBJ1-3; d_gene: -; len: 14; abundance: -; v_gene: TRBV7-3; CDR3nt: TGTGCCAGCAGCTTAGGAGCCTCTGGAAACACCATATATTTT; CDR3aa: CASSLGASGNTIYF
j_gene: TRBJ1-1; d_gene: TRBD1; len: 15; abundance: -; v_gene: TRBV9; CDR3nt: TGTGCCAGCAGCCCCCGACAGGGTGCGAACACTGAAGCTTTCTTT; CDR3aa: CASSPRQGANTEAFF
j_gene: TRBJ2-7; d_gene: -; len: 14; abundance: few; v_gene: TRBV7-9; CDR3nt: TGTGCCAGCAGCTTAGTAGGTGGGGGAAGCGAGCAGTACTTC; CDR3aa: CASSLVGGGSEQYF
j_gene: TRBJ2-1; d_gene: TRBD2; len: 20; abundance: -; v_gene: TRBV18; CDR3nt: TGTGCCAGCTCACCCAGGGGGAGCCTAGCGGGGACCAGCTCCTACAATGAGCAGTTCTTC; CDR3aa: CASSPRGSLAGTSSYNEQFF
j_gene: TRBJ2-6; d_gene: -; len: 16; abundance: -; v_gene: TRBV7-2; CDR3nt: TGTGCCAGCAGATTACCCGGGAGCTCTGGGGCCAACGTCCTGACTTTC; CDR3aa: CASRLPGSSGANVLTF
j_gene: TRBJ2-1; d_gene: -; len: 16; abundance: -; v_gene: TRBV19; CDR3nt: TGTGCCAGTAGTATTCAAGGGCAGGGGCGCCGGGGAGAGCAGTTCTTC; CDR3aa: CASSIQGQGRRGEQFF
j_gene: TRBJ2-2; d_gene: -; len: 14; abundance: few; v_gene: TRBV27; CDR3nt: TGTGCCAGCAGTCCTCAGGGCTGGCTAGGGGAGCTGTTTTTT; CDR3aa: CASSPQGWLGELFF
j_gene: TRBJ1-1; d_gene: TRBD1; len: 14; abundance: few; v_gene: TRBV6-1; CDR3nt: TGTGCCACCGAGGACAGGGCCCGAGGCACTGAAGCTTTCTTT; CDR3aa: CATEDRARGTEAFF
j_gene: TRBJ2-1; d_gene: TRBD2; len: 15; abundance: -; v_gene: TRBV5-5; CDR3nt: TGTGCCAGCACCGAGGGACTAGCGAGTTACAATGAGCAGTTCTTC; CDR3aa: CASTEGLASYNEQFF
j_gene: TRBJ1-1; d_gene: TRBD1; len: 17; abundance: -; v_gene: TRBV19; CDR3nt: TGTGCCAGTAGTGGACTTCAGGGGGGGAGAAGTGCCACTGAAGCTTTCTTT; CDR3aa: CASSGLQGGRSATEAFF
j_gene: TRBJ2-7; d_gene: TRBD2; len: 19; abundance: -; v_gene: TRBV7-2; CDR3nt: TGTGCCAGCAGCCGTCCCGGGACTAGCGGGAGCCCGAGCTCCTACGAGCAGTACTTC; CDR3aa: CASSRPGTSGSPSSYEQYF
j_gene: TRBJ1-2; d_gene: -; len: 12; abundance: -; v_gene: TRBV5-4; CDR3nt: TGTGCCAGCTACAGTTCACTCTATGGCTACACCTTC; CDR3aa: CASYSSLYGYTF
j_gene: TRBJ2-5; d_gene: -; len: 15; abundance: -; v_gene: TRBV19; CDR3nt: TGTGCCAGTAGTATTTCTCTGGTTTACCAAGAGACCCAGTACTTC; CDR3aa: CASSISLVYQETQYF
j_gene: TRBJ1-4; d_gene: -; len: 15; abundance: few; v_gene: TRBV5-1; CDR3nt: TGCGCCAGCAGCTTGTATGGCAGGATGAATGAAAAACTGTTTTTT; CDR3aa: CASSLYGRMNEKLFF
j_gene: TRBJ2-5; d_gene: TRBD1; len: 14; abundance: -; v_gene: TRBV7-2; CDR3nt: TGTGCCAGCAGCCTCAGGGACAGGGTAGAGACCCAGTACTTC; CDR3aa: CASSLRDRVETQYF
j_gene: TRBJ2-3; d_gene: TRBD2; len: 17; abundance: -; v_gene: TRBV4-2; CDR3nt: TGTGCCAGCAGCCAACCTGCTAGCGGGGGGAGGGTAGATACGCAGTATTTT; CDR3aa: CASSQPASGGRVDTQYF
j_gene: TRBJ1-4; d_gene: TRBD1; len: 15; abundance: -; v_gene: TRBV5-4; CDR3nt: TGTGCCAGCAGCCGTGACAGGGGGCCGAATGAAAAACTGTTTTTT; CDR3aa: CASSRDRGPNEKLFF
j_gene: TRBJ2-1; d_gene: TRBD1; len: 13; abundance: -; v_gene: TRBV27; CDR3nt: TGTGCCAGCAGTGCGACAGGGCCCAATGAGCAGTTCTTC; CDR3aa: CASSATGPNEQFF
j_gene: TRBJ2-2; d_gene: -; len: 12; abundance: -; v_gene: TRBV19; CDR3nt: TGTGCCAGTAATTATCTGACCGGGGAGCTGTTTTTT; CDR3aa: CASNYLTGELFF
j_gene: TRBJ2-1; d_gene: -; len: 15; abundance: -; v_gene: TRBV7-8; CDR3nt: TGTGCCAGCAGCTTAATAAGGACTAACCTCAATGAGCAGTTCTTC; CDR3aa: CASSLIRTNLNEQFF
j_gene: TRBJ1-2; d_gene: -; len: 15; abundance: -; v_gene: TRBV5-6; CDR3nt: TGTGCCAGCAGCTTGGGTCTGGGCCCCGTGGAAGGCTACACCTTC; CDR3aa: CASSLGLGPVEGYTF
j_gene: TRBJ2-7; d_gene: TRBD1; len: 14; abundance: -; v_gene: TRBV6-5; CDR3nt: TGTGCCAGCAGCCTTACGAGACAGGGCTACGAGCAGTACTTC; CDR3aa: CASSLTRQGYEQYF
j_gene: TRBJ2-3; d_gene: -; len: 11; abundance: -; v_gene: TRBV16; CDR3nt: TGTGTCAGCAGCCCAAAGAATACGCAGTATTTT; CDR3aa: CVSSPKNTQYF
j_gene: TRBJ2-1; d_gene: TRBD2; len: 15; abundance: -; v_gene: TRBV11-3; CDR3nt: TGTGCCAGCAGCTTAGATAGCGGGAGCTACAATGAGCAGTTCTTC; CDR3aa: CASSLDSGSYNEQFF
j_gene: TRBJ2-2; d_gene: TRBD2; len: 15; abundance: once; v_gene: TRBV30; CDR3nt: TGTGCCTGGAGTATACTAGCGAAGAACACCGGGGAGCTGTTTTTT; CDR3aa: CAWSILAKNTGELFF
j_gene: TRBJ2-1; d_gene: -; len: 13; abundance: -; v_gene: TRBV14; CDR3nt: TGTGCCAGCAGCCAAGGGGTCTACAATGAGCAGTTCTTC; CDR3aa: CASSQGVYNEQFF
j_gene: TRBJ1-2; d_gene: -; len: 15; abundance: -; v_gene: TRBV7-9; CDR3nt: TGTGCCAGCAGCTCTGCTATACAGGGAAACTATGGCTACACCTTC; CDR3aa: CASSSAIQGNYGYTF
j_gene: TRBJ2-7; d_gene: -; len: 14; abundance: few; v_gene: TRBV19; CDR3nt: TGTGCCAGTAGTTCCCGACTCAACACCTACGAGCAGTACTTC; CDR3aa: CASSSRLNTYEQYF
j_gene: TRBJ2-7; d_gene: TRBD1; len: 15; abundance: -; v_gene: TRBV6-1; CDR3nt: TGTGCCAGCAGTGAGGGGACAGGGGGCTCCTACGAGCAGTACTTC; CDR3aa: CASSEGTGGSYEQYF
j_gene: TRBJ1-6; d_gene: -; len: 13; abundance: -; v_gene: TRBV11-2; CDR3nt: TGTGCCAGCAGCTTAGAAGTCAATTCACCCCTCCACTTT; CDR3aa: CASSLEVNSPLHF
j_gene: TRBJ1-2; d_gene: TRBD1; len: 14; abundance: -; v_gene: TRBV5-8; CDR3nt: TGTGCCAGCAGCTCTAGGACAGGGGCCTATGGCTACACCTTC; CDR3aa: CASSSRTGAYGYTF
j_gene: TRBJ2-7; d_gene: TRBD2; len: 15; abundance: -; v_gene: TRBV28; CDR3nt: TGTGCCAGCAGCGGTACTAGCGGGCCAACCTACGAGCAGTACTTC; CDR3aa: CASSGTSGPTYEQYF
j_gene: TRBJ2-2; d_gene: -; len: 18; abundance: -; v_gene: TRBV5-1; CDR3nt: TGCGCCAGCAGTCCCGGGACGTTACCAGGGGGGAGCGCCGGGGAGCTGTTTTTT; CDR3aa: CASSPGTLPGGSAGELFF
j_gene: TRBJ1-5; d_gene: TRBD1; len: 15; abundance: -; v_gene: TRBV7-9; CDR3nt: TGTGCCAGCAGCCCCGGCCGGACAGGGGCTCAGCCCCAGCATTTT; CDR3aa: CASSPGRTGAQPQHF
j_gene: TRBJ2-7; d_gene: -; len: 15; abundance: -; v_gene: TRBV6-6; CDR3nt: TGTGCCAGCAGTTACTCACTCCGGGACCTCTACGAGCAGTACTTC; CDR3aa: CASSYSLRDLYEQYF
j_gene: TRBJ2-1; d_gene: -; len: 14; abundance: -; v_gene: TRBV19; CDR3nt: TGTGCCAGTACCCCCGGGGCCCTGACGAGTGAGCAGTTCTTC; CDR3aa: CASTPGALTSEQFF
j_gene: TRBJ1-4; d_gene: -; len: 14; abundance: -; v_gene: TRBV7-6; CDR3nt: TGTGCCAGCAGCTTAGATTACCGGGAGTTAAAACTGTTTTTT; CDR3aa: CASSLDYRELKLFF